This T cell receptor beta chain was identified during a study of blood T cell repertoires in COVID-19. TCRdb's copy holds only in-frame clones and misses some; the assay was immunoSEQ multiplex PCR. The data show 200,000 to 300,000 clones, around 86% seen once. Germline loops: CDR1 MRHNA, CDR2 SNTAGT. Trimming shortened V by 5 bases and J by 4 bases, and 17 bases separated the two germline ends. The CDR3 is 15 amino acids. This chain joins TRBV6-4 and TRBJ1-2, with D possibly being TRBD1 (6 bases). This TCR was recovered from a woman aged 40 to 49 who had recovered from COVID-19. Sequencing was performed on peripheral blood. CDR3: CASSPTGLEAYGYTF. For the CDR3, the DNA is TGTGCCAGCAGTCCTACAGGGTTAGAAGCCTATGGCTACACCTTC.